This TCR beta chain was identified during a study of T cells and copy number aberrations in small-cell lung cancer. This CDR3 is built from 17 residues. V was trimmed by 9 bases and J by 0 bases, leaving 22 bases between them. The germline V gene has CDR1 WNHNN and CDR2 SYGVQD (reference sequence). Sequenced by immunoSEQ multiplex PCR; TCRdb stores in-frame clones only, minus some. Of around 2,200 clones in the sample, 79% were seen once. This clone was seen a handful of times. The sequence derives from a woman aged 55-70 years with small cell lung cancer. Material for sequencing was normal tissue next to the tumor. The rearrangement links TRBV10-1 to TRBJ2-3; D not certain. CDR3: CASPFPDKSSSTDTQYF. CDR3 nucleotides: TGCGCCAGTCCCTTCCCCGACAAATCTTCTAGCACAGATACGCAGTATTTT.